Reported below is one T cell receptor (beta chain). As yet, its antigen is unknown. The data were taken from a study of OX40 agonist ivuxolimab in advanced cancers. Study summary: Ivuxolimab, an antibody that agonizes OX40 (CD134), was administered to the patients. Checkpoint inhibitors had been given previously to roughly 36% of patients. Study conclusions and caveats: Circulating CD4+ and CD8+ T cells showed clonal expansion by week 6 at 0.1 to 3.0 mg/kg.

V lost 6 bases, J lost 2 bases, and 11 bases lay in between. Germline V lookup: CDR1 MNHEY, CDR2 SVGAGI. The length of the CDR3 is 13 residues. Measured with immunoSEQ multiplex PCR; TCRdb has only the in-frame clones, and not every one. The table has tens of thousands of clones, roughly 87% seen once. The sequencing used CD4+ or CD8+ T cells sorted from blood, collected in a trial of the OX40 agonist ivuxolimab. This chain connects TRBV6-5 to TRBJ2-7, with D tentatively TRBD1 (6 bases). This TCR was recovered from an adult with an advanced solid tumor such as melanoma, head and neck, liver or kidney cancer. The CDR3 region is CASSLTGTYEQYF. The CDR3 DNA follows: TGTGCCAGCAGCCTTACAGGGACCTACGAGCAGTACTTC.